The 3 T cell receptor beta chains in this list originate from one sample, sequenced in a study of a mutant IDH1 vaccine in newly diagnosed glioma. These TCRs' antigens remain unknown. This table comes from immunoSEQ multiplex PCR, and its TCRdb copy is limited to in-frame clones, with some not included. Here the sample spans roughly 60,000 clones, approximately 80% being singletons. Time point meaning: week 11, during vaccination. Each dose of the vaccine consisted of 300 ug of mutant IDH1 20-mer peptide, with topical imiquimod. Sequenced here: PBMCs, sampled from a glioma patient whose treatment included an IDH1 peptide vaccine. The source of these receptors is a man aged 30-40 years with glioma.

The chain uses TRBV5-1 and TRBJ1-2; D is possibly TRBD1 (6 bases). Germline V gene sequence: CDR1 SGHRS, CDR2 YFSETQ. CDR3 size: 15 residues. The V end lost 4 bases, the J end lost 3 bases, and 16 bases lay between the germline ends. The CDR3 loop reads CASSPEPGDYYGYTF. The CDR3 DNA reads as TGCGCCAGCAGCCCCGAACCAGGGGACTACTATGGCTACACCTTC.

There are a few counts of this clone. The chain employs TRBV21-1 and TRBJ1-6. TRBV21-1 is noted as a pseudogene. The CDR3 sequence is 12 residues long. CDR3 amino acids: CASSSKDSPLHF. The CDR3 DNA follows: TGTGCCAGCAGTTCAAAGGATTCACCCCTCCACTTT.

The chain carries TRBV5-1 and TRBJ1-1, with a tentative D call TRBD1 (5 bases). The CDR3 length is 16 residues. Per the germline V gene, CDR1 is SGHRS and CDR2 is YFSETQ. Trimming shortened V by 4 bases and J by 0 bases, and 16 bases separated the two germline ends. Written as DNA, the CDR3 is TGCGCCAGCAGCCCGGGGACCTCCGGTCTGAACACTGAAGCTTTCTTT. Its translation is CASSPGTSGLNTEAFF.